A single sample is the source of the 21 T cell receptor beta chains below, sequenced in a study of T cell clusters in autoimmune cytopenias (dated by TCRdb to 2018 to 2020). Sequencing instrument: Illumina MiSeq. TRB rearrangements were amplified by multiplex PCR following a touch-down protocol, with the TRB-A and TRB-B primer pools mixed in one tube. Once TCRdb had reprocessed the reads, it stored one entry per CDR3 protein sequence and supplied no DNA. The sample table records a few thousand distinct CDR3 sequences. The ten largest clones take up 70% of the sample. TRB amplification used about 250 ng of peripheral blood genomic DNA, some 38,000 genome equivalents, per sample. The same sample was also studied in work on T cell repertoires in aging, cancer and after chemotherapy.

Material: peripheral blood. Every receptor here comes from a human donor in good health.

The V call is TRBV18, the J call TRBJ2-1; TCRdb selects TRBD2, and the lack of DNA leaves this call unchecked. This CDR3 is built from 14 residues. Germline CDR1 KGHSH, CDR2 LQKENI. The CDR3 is CASSRSSGDYEQFF.

CDR3 sequence reads: CATTGLLPSTDTQYF. The rearrangement joins TRBV6-2 or TRBV6-3 to TRBJ2-3; TCRdb calls TRBD2, which cannot be checked without DNA. Germline assignment: CDR1 MNHEY and CDR2 SVGEGT. The CDR3 contains 15 residues.

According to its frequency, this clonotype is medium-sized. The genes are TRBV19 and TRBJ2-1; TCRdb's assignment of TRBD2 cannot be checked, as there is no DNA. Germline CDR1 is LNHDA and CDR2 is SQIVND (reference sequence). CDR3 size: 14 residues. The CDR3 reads CASSGLDFGNEQFF.

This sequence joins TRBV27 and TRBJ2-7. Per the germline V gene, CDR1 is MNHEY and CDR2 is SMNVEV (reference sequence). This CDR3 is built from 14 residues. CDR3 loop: CASSLRGGSYEQYF.

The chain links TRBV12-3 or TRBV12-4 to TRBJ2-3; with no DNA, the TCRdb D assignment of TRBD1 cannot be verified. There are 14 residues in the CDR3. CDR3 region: CASSSPGRGDTQYF.

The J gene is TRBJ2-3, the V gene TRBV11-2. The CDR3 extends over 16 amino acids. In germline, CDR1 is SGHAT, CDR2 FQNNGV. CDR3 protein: CASSLDARLSTDTQYF.

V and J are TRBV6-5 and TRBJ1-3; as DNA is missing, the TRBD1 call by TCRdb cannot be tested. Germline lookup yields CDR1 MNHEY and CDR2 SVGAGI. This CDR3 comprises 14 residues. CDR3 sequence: CATAPGVFENTIYF.

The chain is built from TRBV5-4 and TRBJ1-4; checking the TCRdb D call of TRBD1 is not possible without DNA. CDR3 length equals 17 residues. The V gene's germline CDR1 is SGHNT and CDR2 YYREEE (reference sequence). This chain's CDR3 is CASSLAIQRQGKEKLFF. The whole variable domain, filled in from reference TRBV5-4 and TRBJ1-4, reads ETGVTQSPTHLIKTRGQQVTLRCSSQSGHNTVSWYQQALGQGPQFIFQYYREEENGRGNFPPRFSGLQFPNYSSELNVNALELDDSALYLCASSLAIQRQGKEKLFFGSGTQLSVL.

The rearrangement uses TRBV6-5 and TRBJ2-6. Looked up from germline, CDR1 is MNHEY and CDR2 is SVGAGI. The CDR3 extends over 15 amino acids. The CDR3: CASSYSDSGANVLTF.

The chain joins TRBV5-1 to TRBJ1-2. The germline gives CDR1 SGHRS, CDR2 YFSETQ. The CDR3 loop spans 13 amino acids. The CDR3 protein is CASSSQANYGYTF.

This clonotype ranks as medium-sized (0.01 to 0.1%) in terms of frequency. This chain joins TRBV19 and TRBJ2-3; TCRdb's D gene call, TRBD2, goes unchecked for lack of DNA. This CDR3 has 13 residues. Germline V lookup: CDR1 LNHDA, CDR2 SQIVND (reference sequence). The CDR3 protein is CASSYRRGDTQYF.

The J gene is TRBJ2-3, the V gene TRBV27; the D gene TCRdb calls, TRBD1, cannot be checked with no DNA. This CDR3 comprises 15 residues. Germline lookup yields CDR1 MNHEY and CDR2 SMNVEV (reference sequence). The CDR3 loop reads CASSLSLGGTDTQYF.

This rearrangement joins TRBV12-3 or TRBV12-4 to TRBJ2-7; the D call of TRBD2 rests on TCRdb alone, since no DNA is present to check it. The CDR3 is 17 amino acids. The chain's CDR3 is CASSPPPRLAGGNEQYF.

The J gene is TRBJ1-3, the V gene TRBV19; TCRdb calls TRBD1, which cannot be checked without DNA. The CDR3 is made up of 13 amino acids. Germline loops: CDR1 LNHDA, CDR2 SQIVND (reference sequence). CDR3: CASNRDRGNTIYF.

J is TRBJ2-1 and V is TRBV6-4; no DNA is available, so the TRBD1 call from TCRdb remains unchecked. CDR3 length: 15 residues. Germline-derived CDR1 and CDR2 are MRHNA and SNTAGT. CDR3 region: CASSDSILGGNEQFF.

The CDR3 loop is CASSLMGSYEQYF. The V gene is TRBV5-6, the J gene TRBJ2-7. The CDR3 totals 13 residues. CDR1 SGHDT and CDR2 YYEEEE come from the germline V gene.

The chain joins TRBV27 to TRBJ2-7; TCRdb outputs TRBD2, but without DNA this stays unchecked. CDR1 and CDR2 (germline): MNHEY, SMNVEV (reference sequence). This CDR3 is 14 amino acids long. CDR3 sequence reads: CASSSLAWGYEQYF.

CDR3: CASRGTTGELFF. The chain uses TRBV12-3 or TRBV12-4 and TRBJ2-2; the TCRdb call, TRBD2, lacks DNA for checking. CDR3 size: 12 residues.

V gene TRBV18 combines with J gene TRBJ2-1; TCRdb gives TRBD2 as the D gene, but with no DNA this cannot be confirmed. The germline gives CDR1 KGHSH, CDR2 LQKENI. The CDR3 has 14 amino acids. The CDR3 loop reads CASSFSSGKSEQFF.

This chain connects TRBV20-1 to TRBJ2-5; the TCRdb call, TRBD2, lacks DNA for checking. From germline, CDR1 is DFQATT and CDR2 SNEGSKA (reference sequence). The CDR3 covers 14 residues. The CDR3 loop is CSARAGLVQETQYF.

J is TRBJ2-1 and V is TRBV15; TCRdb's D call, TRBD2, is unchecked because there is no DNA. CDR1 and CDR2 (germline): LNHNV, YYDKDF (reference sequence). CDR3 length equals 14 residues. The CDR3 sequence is CATSTGPPGNEQFF.